Below, 10 T cell receptor beta chains from the same sample are listed, as sequenced in a study of shared clonotypes between healthy human individuals. The protocol was immunoSEQ multiplex PCR, while the TCRdb copy is restricted to in-frame clones and leaves out a portion. The repertoire has approximately 2.5 million clones, 93% of them found once; the top ten carry 0.36%. Sequencing was carried out using naive CD4+ T cells from PBMCs. As for subset: CD45RA+ positively selected. These TCRs come from a man in his late teens or twenties in good health. Some clones in this sample may be carry-over from other donors' samples.

CDR3 DNA sequence: TGTGCCAGCAGCGTAGGCATGTCCACTGAAGCTTTCTTT. Its translation: CASSVGMSTEAFF. The chain uses TRBV9 and TRBJ1-1, with D hard to call. Germline-derived CDR1 and CDR2 are SGDLS and YYNGEE. Trimming stripped 0 bases from V and 4 bases from J, with 7 bases between. The CDR3 is 13 residues long.

The chain uses TRBV10-3 and TRBJ1-2, with a tentative D call TRBD1 (6 bases). Germline CDR1 ENHRY, CDR2 SYGVKD. The CDR3 loop spans 15 amino acids. Deletions cut 4 bases from V and 0 bases from J, with 12 bases between. The CDR3 DNA reads TGTGCCATCAGTGGGGACATCGGAACTAACTATGGCTACACCTTC. It is translated as CAISGDIGTNYGYTF.

The V gene is TRBV18, the J gene TRBJ2-4, with D perhaps matching TRBD2 (5 bases). V lost 2 bases and J 1 base, leaving 12 bases between the germline ends. CDR3 length equals 16 residues. Germline loops: CDR1 KGHSH, CDR2 LQKENI. This chain's CDR3 is CASSPTPRRAKNIQYF. In DNA, the CDR3 is TGTGCCAGCTCACCAACCCCCCGGAGGGCCAAAAACATTCAGTACTTC.

V and J are TRBV27 and TRBJ2-5; 12 bases are a match to TRBD2. Trimming removed 1 base from V and 5 bases from J; junction bases left unmatched: 5. The CDR3 has 16 amino acids. The V gene's germline CDR1 is MNHEY and CDR2 SMNVEV (reference sequence). This CDR3 reads CASSLFASGRVETQYF. The DNA of the CDR3 is TGTGCCAGCAGTTTATTCGCTAGCGGGAGGGTCGAGACCCAGTACTTC.

J is TRBJ1-1 and V is TRBV7-2; D not certain. Germline V gene sequence: CDR1 SGHTA, CDR2 FQGNSA. The V and J ends lost 5 bases and 1 base respectively, with 17 bases between them. This CDR3 comprises 16 residues. DNA for the CDR3: TGTGCCAGCAGCCGTGGGCCCCGTAACCCGAACACTGAAGCTTTCTTT. It codes for CASSRGPRNPNTEAFF.

V and J are TRBV6-1 and TRBJ1-2; the match to TRBD1 covers 9 bases. Germline V gene sequence: CDR1 MNHNS, CDR2 SASEGT. V trimming: 6 bases; J trimming: 7 bases; junction bases outside the gene matches: 6. CDR3 length equals 13 residues. CDR3 sequence reads: CASSKQGARGYTF. The CDR3, as DNA: TGTGCCAGCAGCAAACAGGGGGCGCGTGGCTACACCTTC.

The chain carries TRBV7-9 and TRBJ2-1; D is undetermined. Germline loops: CDR1 SEHNR, CDR2 FQNEAQ (reference sequence). The V gene lost 4 bases and the J gene lost 10 bases, with 11 bases spanning the gap. This CDR3 is built from 12 residues. DNA for the CDR3: TGTGCCAGCAGCTCGGACGGCCCAGAGCAGTTCTTC. This translates into CASSSDGPEQFF.

The chain couples TRBV5-1 to TRBJ1-2, with D hard to call. CDR1 SGHRS and CDR2 YFSETQ come from the germline V gene. Between the trimmed V and J ends, which lost 0 bases and 0 bases, there was a span of 12 bases. The CDR3 length is 16 residues. The DNA of the CDR3 is TGCGCCAGCAGCTTGGATCCTGGTATTACTAACTATGGCTACACCTTC. Translated: CASSLDPGITNYGYTF.

This chain joins TRBV11-2 and TRBJ2-3; a possible D gene is TRBD2 (6 bases). Germline CDR1 SGHAT, CDR2 FQNNGV. V lost 1 base to trimming and J lost 0 bases, with 11 bases between them. This CDR3 is 16 amino acids long. Here the CDR3 reads CASSLVGRGSTDTQYF. DNA of the CDR3: TGTGCCAGCAGCTTAGTGGGACGGGGGAGCACAGATACGCAGTATTTT.

To note about this clone: The sample carries other DNA sequences with the same CDR3. This rearrangement joins TRBV28 to TRBJ2-5; weak D call: TRBD1 (6 bases). CDR3 length: 14 amino acids. V was cut by 6 bases and J by 1 base, with 12 bases left in between. Looked up from germline, CDR1 is MDHEN and CDR2 is SYDVKM. The CDR3 loop reads CASSRGGGQETQYF. In DNA form, the CDR3 reads TGTGCCAGCAGCCGAGGGGGTGGCCAAGAGACCCAGTACTTC.